This entry is about one T cell receptor beta chain. The data originate from a study of identifying expanded T cells in peripheral blood. Sequencing used immunoSEQ multiplex PCR; TCRdb keeps in-frame clones, though not all of them. Counted here are approximately 100,000 clones, roughly 86% occurring once; the ten biggest clones make up 3% to 5%. The sequenced sample was blood. The sequence came from a person aged 18-69 years in good health.

The DNA of the CDR3 is TGTGCCAGCAGCTCCACTGACAGGGGGACTCCCTTCGCGGACTACGAGCAGTACTTC. Amino acids: CASSSTDRGTPFADYEQYF. The chain employs TRBV11-3 and TRBJ2-7; 9 bases are shared with TRBD1. Trimming took 4 bases from V and 3 from J; bases not matched to a gene: 19. The germline V gene encodes CDR1 SGHNT and CDR2 YENEEA. The CDR3 sequence is 19 residues long.